This paragraph covers one T cell receptor beta chain sequence. This clone was observed a single time. Its specific antigen is unknown. One base away there is no much larger clone; base qualities are not given. TCRbeta CDR3 regions were amplified from genomic DNA using the immunoSEQ Assay, a bias-controlled multiplex PCR. The study's own analysis went as follows. The number of nucleated cells in each sample was estimated from the amplification of reference gene primers within the assay. To quantify the absolute abundance of each unique TCRbeta CDR3 rearrangement, sequence reads were collapsed and filtered. For each sample, productive Simpson clonality was calculated by taking the square root of Simpson's diversity index across productive rearrangements. TCRdb limited this immuneACCESS table to in-frame rearrangements with V and J called. A share of clones is missing; checked studies link under half to unresolved V genes, and the rest is unexplained. The V and J calls and the clone size are those of that table, but D and trimming were determined from the DNA. The sample profile shows about 250,000 clones; roughly nine tenths of them were found once. The ten largest account for about 4.6% of the sample.

The sample is drawn from a study of blood T cell repertoires in COVID-19 (dated by TCRdb to about 2020). Background on the whole study: Samples covering the acute and convalescent phases of COVID-19 were provided by collaborators in the United States, Italy and Spain. The prospective study material was composed of cDNA or gDNA derived from T cells, B-cell-depleted T cells, or PBMCs. Where HLA class I and class II types were available, the types were taken from metadata supplied by the sample provider, not from assay-based typing. Deeply sampled blood TCRbeta repertoires from subjects exposed to, actively infected with, or recovered from COVID-19 were included in the dataset. The repertoires were made available in a free public database intended to serve as a resource for research on the immune response to SARS-CoV-2. Sample metadata almost always included a de-identified subject ID, COVID-19 status, age in years and sex. The samples were drawn from two sources: the first 160 participants of the ongoing ImmuneRACE study, and 1,000 to 1,500 subjects contributed by 6 global collaborators. General conclusions and limits of the study: How much clinical and demographic metadata was included differed by source and by participant, and the metadata was provided uncurated.

Samples from volunteer blood donors who had recovered from COVID-19 were contributed by a second Seattle source. Whole blood was collected in K2EDTA tubes by collaborating institutions according to the institutions' own protocols. For TCRbeta analysis, collaborators shipped samples in one of three forms: frozen whole blood, isolated PBMCs, or DNA extracted from either of those sample types. V was cut back by 1 base and J by 7 bases, leaving a gap of 10 bases between them. According to the germline V gene (reference sequence), CDR1 reads LNHDA and CDR2 reads SQIVND. Its CDR3 holds 14 amino acids, cysteine through phenylalanine. The read is trimmed to its CDR3 DNA, 42 bases read in frame from base 1.

The sequence came from a woman in her forties who had recovered from COVID-19. The rearranged segments are TRBV19 and TRBJ1-4; too little of a D gene remains to name it. Input material: peripheral blood. The CDR3 here reads CASSIAVGAEKLFF. In nucleotide form, the sequence is TGTGCCAGTAGTATAGCCGTGGGAGCTGAAAAACTGTTTTTT.